The rows below give T cell receptor beta chains drawn from one sample of a study of control samples from healthy donors and cancer patients. Method: immunoSEQ multiplex PCR; TCRdb's copy keeps in-frame clones and lacks some. The sample shows fewer than 200,000 clones, roughly 90% of them seen only once. Sequenced sample: blood. The source is a woman between 45 and 65 years old in good health. The CDR3 runs from the conserved cysteine through the conserved F or W.

V	length	J	CDR3
TRBV9	14	TRBJ2-5	CASGGGFESLAQYF
TRBV2	17	TRBJ1-3	CASTVSRTGLSGNTIYF
TRBV27	13	TRBJ2-2	CASSLWRTGELFF
TRBV6-5	14	TRBJ2-2	CASFGTLNTGELFF
TRBV4-3	15	TRBJ2-4	CASSQGGGTKNIQYF
TRBV10-3	15	TRBJ1-6	CAISQPGQENSPLHF
TRBV3-1/TRBV3-2	15	TRBJ2-2	CASSQRGPGHRGAVF
TRBV5-1	17	TRBJ1-2	CASSLANIGDSYYGYTF
TRBV10-3	15	TRBJ1-1	CAISFGTGIRTEAFF
TRBV20-1	11	TRBJ1-1	CSWRGDAEAFF
TRBV7-8	15	TRBJ1-4	CASSPTRQFSLELFF
TRBV29-1	14	TRBJ1-2	CSALGVGGAYGYTF
TRBV6-5	15	TRBJ1-2	CASSPDKTGLGGYTF
TRBV24-1	15	TRBJ2-5	CATSESRRVWETQYF
TRBV11-1	14	TRBJ1-2	CASSLGGTGYGYTF
TRBV20-1	12	TRBJ2-7	CSASRTGAEQYF
TRBV11-2	16	TRBJ1-1	CASSDARKTPNTEAFF
TRBV20-1	15	TRBJ2-2	CSASERGLNTGELFF
TRBV10-3	14	TRBJ1-1	CATIQGQANTEAFF
TRBV6-5	16	TRBJ2-5	CASSYSWAGPGETQYF
TRBV5-4	16	TRBJ1-1	CASSPPSRVRDTEAFF
TRBV25-1	15	TRBJ1-4	CASALTRGSNEKLFF
TRBV4-3	14	TRBJ1-2	CASSQDLGIAGYTF
TRBV2	16	TRBJ2-3	CASSVNGVGGTDTQYF
TRBV14	17	TRBJ1-1	CASSQDLGTVTNTEAFF
TRBV11-1	11	TRBJ2-5	CASSPGETQYF
TRBV18	13	TRBJ1-6	CASSPGYNSPLHF
TRBV6-2/TRBV6-3	16	TRBJ1-4	CASSYQGQGRGEKLFF
TRBV27	13	TRBJ1-1	CASRIQGLPEAFF
TRBV6-2/TRBV6-3	16	TRBJ2-4	CASSYSGGRPKNIQYF
TRBV7-2	14	TRBJ1-2	CASSLGTAYYGYTF
TRBV28	16	TRBJ2-2	CASSLLGGLNTGELFF
TRBV7-9	17	TRBJ1-2	CASSFFGTGPGGYGYTF
TRBV13	15	TRBJ2-2	CASSLGRRNTGELFF
TRBV18	15	TRBJ2-1	CASSDQGNSYNEQFF
TRBV5-8	15	TRBJ2-5	CASSAQGAPGETQYF
TRBV5-6	14	TRBJ2-1	CASGPGSSYNEQFF
TRBV27	14	TRBJ1-2	CASSLQGVGYGYTF
TRBV3-1/TRBV3-2	19	TRBJ2-1	CASSQDKGPPFPIYNEQFF
TRBV28	15	TRBJ2-7	CASTQLAGQGNEQYF
TRBV27	16	TRBJ2-6	CASLPGGAPGANVLTF
TRBV27	16	TRBJ2-5	CASSVSGTAPRETQYF
TRBV10-3	15	TRBJ1-4	CAISESTTTNEKLFF
TRBV2	17	TRBJ2-1	CASSVATSGGSYNEQFF
TRBV2	16	TRBJ2-3	CASTPPVSESTDTQYF
TRBV6-5	15	TRBJ1-6	CASSYLLSGNSPLHF
TRBV6-5	15	TRBJ2-1	CASMRDRGTYNEQFF
TRBV6-5	16	TRBJ2-5	CASSYVRTAKRETQYF
TRBV28	14	TRBJ1-1	CASSPVGTGTEAFF